This TCR beta chain was sequenced in a study of patients and donors after allogeneic stem cell transplantation. TCRdb re-analysed the RT-PCR reads in MiXCR, keeping a single row per CDR3 protein. This table holds approximately 99,000 distinct CDR3 sequences, less than 45% found once. Trimming stripped 3 bases from V and 6 bases from J, with 14 bases between. Germline lookup yields CDR1 MDHEN and CDR2 SYDVKM. CDR3 length: 14 residues. The receptor was isolated from a human donor who was either an allogeneic HSCT recipient or a stem cell or donor lymphocyte infusion donor (not recorded which). It is not recorded whose cells these are; they may come from a transplant donor. V gene TRBV28 combines with J gene TRBJ1-1, with TRBD1 as a possible D gene (5 bases). Sequencing input: blood, either unsorted or a sorted T cell fraction (not recorded which). The chain's CDR3 is CASSLRGSFAEAFF. CDR3 coding DNA: TGTGCCAGCAGTTTGAGGGGATCCTTCGCTGAAGCTTTCTTT.